The 14 T cell receptor beta chains in this list originate from one sample, sequenced in a study of blood T cell repertoires in COVID-19 (dated by TCRdb to 2018 to 2020). Preparation of the library involved the immunoSEQ multiplex PCR assay. The table was pulled from immuneACCESS by TCRdb, which kept in-frame rearrangements only. Such tables lose some clones; where checked, under half of the loss comes from unresolved V genes, and the rest has no known cause. A total of about 44,000 clones appear in this sample, around 80% of them only once. 35% to 50% of the sample comes from the top ten. The source material was peripheral blood. Receptor source: a human donor in a cohort sampled during active COVID-19.

In this sample, this clone turned up once. V usage is TRBV24-1 and J usage is TRBJ2-1, with D tentatively TRBD2 (7 bases). V lost 3 bases and J 10 bases, leaving 15 bases between the germline ends. The CDR3 totals 14 residues. Germline values: CDR1 KGHDR, CDR2 SFDVKD. CDR3 sequence (DNA): TGTGCCACCAGTGATCGGGGGGCCAGGGAGGAGCAGTTCTTC. Its translation: CATSDRGAREEQFF.

This clone occurred a few times. This chain connects TRBV6-1 to TRBJ2-4; TRBD1 aligns across 8 bases. The ends lost 2 bases at V and 5 bases at J; junction bases unmatched: 11. The CDR3 contains 17 residues. The germline V gene has CDR1 MNHNS and CDR2 SASEGT. CDR3 region: CASSEPGQGGGENIQYF. CDR3 sequence (DNA): TGTGCCAGCAGTGAACCCGGACAGGGAGGTGGTGAAAACATTCAGTACTTC.

This clone was counted only a few times. J is TRBJ2-7 and V is TRBV5-6, with TRBD2 as a possible D gene (5 bases). Germline assignment: CDR1 SGHDT and CDR2 YYEEEE. The CDR3 loop spans 14 amino acids. The V end was cut by 0 bases, the J end by 3 bases, with 10 bases between. CDR3 protein: CASSLGAGIYEQYF. The DNA of the CDR3 is TGTGCCAGCAGCTTGGGTGCCGGGATCTACGAGCAGTACTTC.

The chain joins TRBV3-1 (or the pseudogene TRBV3-2) to TRBJ1-6; possible D gene TRBD1, 5 bases. CDR1 LGHDT and CDR2 YNNKEL come from the germline V gene (reference sequence). The CDR3 contains 13 residues. The V gene lost 8 bases and the J gene lost 9 bases, with 14 bases spanning the gap. The CDR3 loop is CASRRGNLSPLHF. The CDR3 DNA reads as TGTGCCAGCCGGCGGGGGAATCTTTCACCCCTCCACTTT.

A few counts support this clone. The chain links TRBV19 to TRBJ2-3; 11 nucleotides agree with TRBD2. The V gene's germline CDR1 is LNHDA and CDR2 SQIVND (reference sequence). This CDR3 comprises 15 residues. With V trimmed by 5 bases and J by 3 bases, 4 bases remained unmatched. CDR3 DNA sequence: TGTGCCAGTAGTGAGCTAGCGGGGGGAACAGATACGCAGTATTTT. It codes for CASSELAGGTDTQYF.

In this sample, this clone turned up once. The chain has TRBV18 and TRBJ2-2, with D maybe TRBD1 (5 bases). Germline V lookup: CDR1 KGHSH, CDR2 LQKENI. This CDR3 has 15 residues. Trimming shortened V by 1 base and J by 4 bases, and 10 bases separated the two germline ends. The CDR3 bases are TGTGCCAGCTCACCACTCCAGGGTAGCACCGGGGAGCTGTTTTTT. This encodes CASSPLQGSTGELFF.

The chain combines TRBV6-2 or TRBV6-3 with TRBJ2-4; D unclear. Germline CDR1 MNHEY, CDR2 SVGEGT. Between the trimmed V and J ends, which lost 4 bases and 8 bases, there was a span of 15 bases. This CDR3 contains 14 residues. CDR3 bases: TGTGCCAGCAGTTTGCACCAAAACCGGGACATTCAGTACTTC. It is translated as CASSLHQNRDIQYF.

The rearrangement joins TRBV6-2 or TRBV6-3 to TRBJ1-5; 9 nucleotides agree with TRBD1. Germline V gene data show CDR1 as MNHEY and CDR2 as SVGEGT. V lost 6 bases, J lost 2 bases, and 14 bases stayed unmatched. The CDR3 covers 18 residues. In nucleotides, the CDR3 is TGTGCCAGCAGCTCCGGGACAGGGTCGACATTCGGCAATCAGCCCCAGCATTTT. The encoded protein is CASSSGTGSTFGNQPQHF.

The rearrangement links TRBV11-2 to TRBJ2-1, with a tentative D call TRBD1 (6 bases). The CDR3 is 16 residues long. The germline gives CDR1 SGHAT, CDR2 FQNNGV. V was trimmed by 4 bases and J by 4 bases, leaving 17 bases between them. The CDR3 loop reads CASSSPTTDRYNEQFF. CDR3 nucleotide sequence: TGTGCCAGCAGCTCCCCCACGACGGACAGATACAATGAGCAGTTCTTC.

This clone was counted once. The V gene is TRBV10-3, the J gene TRBJ2-3; no reliable D call. The CDR3 runs to 15 residues. V was clipped by 5 bases and J by 0 bases, with 12 bases between them. From germline, CDR1 is ENHRY and CDR2 SYGVKD. CDR3 protein: CAISQATLSTDTQYF. The CDR3 coding sequence is TGTGCCATCAGTCAAGCGACCCTAAGCACAGATACGCAGTATTTT.

The rearrangement uses TRBV12-3 or TRBV12-4 and TRBJ2-5; D remains ambiguous. The CDR3 is 12 amino acids. V was cut by 6 bases and J by 5 bases, with 10 bases left in between. The DNA of the CDR3 is TGTGCCAGCAGGCGTACTCGGGAGACCCAGTACTTC. This sequence encodes CASRRTRETQYF.

The V and J genes are TRBV6-5 and TRBJ2-1, with TRBD2 identical over 9 bases. J gave up 14 bases and V 8 bases, and 7 bases lay outside the gene matches. Looked up from germline, CDR1 is MNHEY and CDR2 is SVGAGI. The CDR3 is 11 residues long. Written as DNA, the CDR3 is TGTGCCAGCTCGGCGGGGGGGCTGGAGTTCTTC. It is translated as CASSAGGLEFF.

The chain has TRBV7-5 and TRBJ1-2; the D call TRBD1 from the table was never checked on the DNA. TRBV7-5 is labeled a pseudogene. The CDR3 length is 15 residues. CDR3 sequence reads: CVRSFGQFDNYGYTF. The DNA of the CDR3 is TGTGTCAGAAGTTTCGGACAGTTCGATAACTATGGCTACACCTTC.

Only one count was recorded for this clone. The rearrangement uses TRBV9 and TRBJ2-1, with a weak D call TRBD2 (6 bases). This CDR3 is 15 amino acids long. With 1 base removed from V and 6 bases from J, the gap between germline ends came to 14 bases. Looked up from germline, CDR1 is SGDLS and CDR2 is YYNGEE. CDR3 in DNA: TGTGCCAGCAGCGTACGGGGGAACCCCACCAATGAGCAGTTCTTC. The encoded protein is CASSVRGNPTNEQFF. The full variable domain, its missing parts supplied by reference TRBV9 and TRBJ2-1, is DSGVTQTPKHLITATGQRVTLRCSPRSGDLSVYWYQQSLDQGLQFLIQYYNGEERAKGNILERFSAQQFPDLHSELNLSSLELGDSALYFCASSVRGNPTNEQFFGPGTRLTVL.